Below are 3 T cell receptor beta chains sequenced from a single sample in a study of early T cells in non-severe SARS-CoV-2 infection. MiXCR, applied by TCRdb to the 5' RACE reads, yields one record per CDR3 protein. Of 32,000 or so distinct CDR3 sequences listed, over 4.5% are singletons. The material sequenced was whole blood. Source of these receptors: an adult who was a healthcare worker with PCR-confirmed SARS-CoV-2 infection or an uninfected control (not recorded which).

This clonotype was seen just once. The chain combines TRBV29-1 with TRBJ2-7; D remains unclear. Germline loops: CDR1 SQVTM, CDR2 ANQGSEA. With 4 bases removed from V and 0 bases from J, the gap between germline ends came to 16 bases. This CDR3 spans 15 amino acids. In DNA form, the CDR3 reads TGCAGCGTTGTCCCCGAGGACCAATTCTCCTACGAGCAGTACTTC. Its translation: CSVVPEDQFSYEQYF.

This clonotype was counted between two and nine times. The V and J genes are TRBV25-1 and TRBJ2-7; possibly TRBD2 for D (6 bases). This CDR3 is built from 14 residues. V lost 4 bases to trimming and J lost 2 bases, with 12 bases between them. Germline V CDR1 and CDR2: MGHDK, SYGVNS. CDR3 sequence reads: CASSGTKLTYEQYF. The CDR3 nucleotides read TGTGCCAGCAGTGGGACTAAACTTACCTACGAGCAGTACTTC.

The V call is TRBV20-1, the J call TRBJ1-2; no reliable D call. In germline, CDR1 is DFQATT, CDR2 SNEGSKA (reference sequence). The V gene lost 4 bases and the J gene lost 4 bases, with 16 bases spanning the gap. The length of the CDR3 is 14 residues. For the CDR3, the DNA is TGCAGTGCTAACTCACCTTCAAGAGCCTATGGCTACACCTTC. As protein: CSANSPSRAYGYTF.